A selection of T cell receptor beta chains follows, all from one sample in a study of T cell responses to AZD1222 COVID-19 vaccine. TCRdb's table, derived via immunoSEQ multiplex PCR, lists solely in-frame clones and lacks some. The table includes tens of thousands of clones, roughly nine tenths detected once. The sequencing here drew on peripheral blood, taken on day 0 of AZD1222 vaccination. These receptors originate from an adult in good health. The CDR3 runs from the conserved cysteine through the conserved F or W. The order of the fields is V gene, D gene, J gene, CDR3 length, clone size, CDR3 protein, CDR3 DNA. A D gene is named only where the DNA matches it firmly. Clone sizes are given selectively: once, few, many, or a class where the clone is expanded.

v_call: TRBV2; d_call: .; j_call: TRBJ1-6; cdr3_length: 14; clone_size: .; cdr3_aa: CATPGGGRNSPLHF; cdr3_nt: TGTGCCACGCCCGGTGGGGGACGAAATTCACCCCTCCACTTT
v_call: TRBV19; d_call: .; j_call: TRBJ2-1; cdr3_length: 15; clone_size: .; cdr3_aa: CASIDGGAQHNEQFF; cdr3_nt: TGTGCCAGTATTGATGGGGGCGCCCAGCACAATGAGCAGTTCTTC
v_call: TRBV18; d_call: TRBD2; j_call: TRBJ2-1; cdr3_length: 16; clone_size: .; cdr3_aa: CASSPQKTSGHNEQFF; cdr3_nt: TGTGCCAGCTCACCTCAAAAAACTAGCGGCCACAATGAGCAGTTCTTC
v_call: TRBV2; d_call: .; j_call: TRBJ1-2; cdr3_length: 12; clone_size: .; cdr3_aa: CASSVDRSGYTF; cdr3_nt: TGTGCCAGCAGTGTTGACAGGAGTGGCTACACCTTC
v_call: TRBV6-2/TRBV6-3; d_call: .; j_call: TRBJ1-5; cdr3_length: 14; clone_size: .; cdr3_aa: CASSRGTANQPQHF; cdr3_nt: TGTGCCAGCAGTCGCGGGACCGCCAATCAGCCCCAGCATTTT
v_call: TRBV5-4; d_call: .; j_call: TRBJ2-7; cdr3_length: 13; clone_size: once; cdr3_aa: CASSLAGGDEQYF; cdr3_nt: TGTGCCAGCAGCTTGGCAGGGGGGGACGAGCAGTACTTC
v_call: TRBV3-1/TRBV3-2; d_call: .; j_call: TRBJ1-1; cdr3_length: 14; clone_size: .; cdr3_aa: CASSQEGENTEAFF; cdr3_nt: TGTGCCAGCAGCCAAGAGGGGGAAAACACTGAAGCTTTCTTT
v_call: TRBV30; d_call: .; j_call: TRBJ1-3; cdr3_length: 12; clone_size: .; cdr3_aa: CAWSVAKNTIYF; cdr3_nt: TGTGCCTGGAGTGTGGCGAAGAACACCATATATTTT
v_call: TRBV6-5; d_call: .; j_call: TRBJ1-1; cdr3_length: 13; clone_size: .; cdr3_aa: CASSQTGRTEAFF; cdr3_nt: TGTGCCAGCAGCCAGACAGGTAGGACTGAAGCTTTCTTT
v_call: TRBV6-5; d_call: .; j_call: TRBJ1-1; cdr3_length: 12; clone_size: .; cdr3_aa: CASRTGVREAFF; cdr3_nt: TGTGCCAGCAGGACCGGGGTGAGGGAGGCTTTCTTT
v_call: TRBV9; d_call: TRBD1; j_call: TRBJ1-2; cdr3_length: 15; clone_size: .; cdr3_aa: CASSTTTGLSYGYTF; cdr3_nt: TGTGCCAGCAGCACCACGACAGGGCTTTCCTATGGCTACACCTTC
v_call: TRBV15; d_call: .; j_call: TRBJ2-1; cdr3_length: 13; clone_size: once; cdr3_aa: CATSRDLINEQFF; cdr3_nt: TGTGCCACCAGCAGAGATCTCATCAATGAGCAGTTCTTC
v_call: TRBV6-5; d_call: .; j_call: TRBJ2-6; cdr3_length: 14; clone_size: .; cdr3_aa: CASRGLFGANVLTF; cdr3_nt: TGTGCCAGCAGAGGGCTCTTTGGGGCCAACGTCCTGACTTTC
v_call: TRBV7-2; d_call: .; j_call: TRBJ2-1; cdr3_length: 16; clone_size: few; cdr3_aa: CASSQNAGRGDNEQFF; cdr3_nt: TGTGCCAGCAGCCAAAACGCAGGGCGTGGAGACAATGAGCAGTTCTTC
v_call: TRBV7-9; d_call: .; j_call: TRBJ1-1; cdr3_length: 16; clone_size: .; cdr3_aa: CASSLDRAQRETEAFF; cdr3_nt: TGTGCCAGCAGCTTAGACAGGGCCCAGCGGGAGACTGAAGCTTTCTTT
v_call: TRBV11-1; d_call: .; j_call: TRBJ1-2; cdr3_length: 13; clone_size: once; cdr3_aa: CASSHQGNYGYTF; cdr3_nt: TGTGCCAGCAGCCACCAGGGGAACTATGGCTACACCTTC
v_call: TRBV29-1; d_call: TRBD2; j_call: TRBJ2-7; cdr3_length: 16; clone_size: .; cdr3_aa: CSALPGTSGAQGEQYF; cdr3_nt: TGCAGCGCACTACCCGGGACTAGCGGGGCCCAGGGAGAGCAGTACTTC
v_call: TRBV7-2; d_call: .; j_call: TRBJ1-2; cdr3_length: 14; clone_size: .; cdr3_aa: CASSSQGRIGGYTF; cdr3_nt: TGTGCCAGCAGCTCGCAGGGTAGGATTGGAGGCTACACCTTC
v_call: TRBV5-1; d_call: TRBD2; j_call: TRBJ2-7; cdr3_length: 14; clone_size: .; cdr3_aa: CASSLTSGTGEQYF; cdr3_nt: TGCGCCAGCAGCTTGACTAGCGGGACGGGGGAGCAGTACTTC
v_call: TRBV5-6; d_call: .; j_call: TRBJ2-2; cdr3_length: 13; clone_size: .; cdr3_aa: CASSLDQTGELFF; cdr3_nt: TGTGCCAGCAGCCTGGACCAGACCGGGGAGCTGTTTTTT
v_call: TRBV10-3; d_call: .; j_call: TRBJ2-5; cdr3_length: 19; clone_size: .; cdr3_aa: CAISESLRGSGQRQETQYF; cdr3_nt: TGTGCCATCAGTGAGTCTTTGCGGGGGTCGGGACAGCGCCAAGAGACCCAGTACTTC
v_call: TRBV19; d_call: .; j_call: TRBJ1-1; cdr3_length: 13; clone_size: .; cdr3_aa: CASSMGVRTEAFF; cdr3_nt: TGTGCCAGTAGTATGGGGGTAAGGACTGAAGCTTTCTTT
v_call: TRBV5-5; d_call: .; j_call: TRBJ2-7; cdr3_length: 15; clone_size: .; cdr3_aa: CASSFSGTSSYEQYF; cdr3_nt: TGTGCCAGCAGTTTTTCCGGGACATCCTCCTACGAGCAGTACTTC
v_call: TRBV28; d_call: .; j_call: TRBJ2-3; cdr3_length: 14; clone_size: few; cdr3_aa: CASSLGLTTDTQYF; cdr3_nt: TGTGCCAGCAGTTTGGGACTCACCACAGATACGCAGTATTTT
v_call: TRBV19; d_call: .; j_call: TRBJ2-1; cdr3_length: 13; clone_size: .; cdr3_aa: CASRASEYNEQFF; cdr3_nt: TGTGCCAGTAGGGCTAGCGAATACAATGAGCAGTTCTTC
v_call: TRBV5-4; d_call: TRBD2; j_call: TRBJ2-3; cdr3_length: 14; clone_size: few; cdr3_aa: CASSAGLGGDTQYF; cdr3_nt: TGTGCCAGCAGCGCGGGACTAGGAGGGGATACGCAGTATTTT
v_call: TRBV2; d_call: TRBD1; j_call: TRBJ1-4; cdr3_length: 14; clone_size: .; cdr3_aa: CASSETGVGEKLFF; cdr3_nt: TGTGCCAGCAGTGAAACAGGGGTCGGGGAAAAACTGTTTTTT
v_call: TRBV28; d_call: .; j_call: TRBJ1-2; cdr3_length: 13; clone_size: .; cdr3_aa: CASSPDPNYGYTF; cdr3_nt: TGTGCCAGCAGTCCCGACCCGAACTATGGCTACACCTTC
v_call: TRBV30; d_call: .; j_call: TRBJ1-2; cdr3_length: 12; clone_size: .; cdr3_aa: CAWSTPLGGYTF; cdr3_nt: TGTGCCTGGAGTACCCCTCTGGGTGGCTACACCTTC
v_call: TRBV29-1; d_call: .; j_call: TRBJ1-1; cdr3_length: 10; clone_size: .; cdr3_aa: CSVDQGRAFF; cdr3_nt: TGCAGCGTTGACCAGGGGCGCGCTTTCTTT
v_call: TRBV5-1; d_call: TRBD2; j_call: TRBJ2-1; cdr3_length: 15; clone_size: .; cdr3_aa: CASSLGGGRYNEQFF; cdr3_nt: TGCGCCAGCAGCTTGGGGGGAGGGAGGTACAATGAGCAGTTCTTC
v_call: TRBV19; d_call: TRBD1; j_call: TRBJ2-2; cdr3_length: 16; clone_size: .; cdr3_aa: CASSPRSDRLTGELFF; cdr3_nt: TGTGCCAGTAGTCCTCGTTCGGACAGGTTGACCGGGGAGCTGTTTTTT
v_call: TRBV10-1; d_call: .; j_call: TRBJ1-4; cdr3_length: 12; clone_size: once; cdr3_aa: CASSDPNEKLFF; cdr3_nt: TGCGCCAGCAGTGACCCGAATGAAAAACTGTTTTTT
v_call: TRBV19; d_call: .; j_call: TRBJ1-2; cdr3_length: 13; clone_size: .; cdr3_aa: CASSMGRAGGYTF; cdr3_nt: TGTGCCAGTAGTATGGGCAGGGCGGGTGGCTACACCTTC
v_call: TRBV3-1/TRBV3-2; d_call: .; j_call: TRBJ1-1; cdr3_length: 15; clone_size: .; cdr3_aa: CASSQAHQGRGEAFF; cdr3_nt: TGTGCCAGCAGCCAAGCCCACCAGGGTCGCGGTGAAGCTTTCTTT
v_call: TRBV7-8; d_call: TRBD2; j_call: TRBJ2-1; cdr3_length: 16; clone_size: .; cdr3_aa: CASSLEATSGKNEQFF; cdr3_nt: TGTGCCAGCAGCTTAGAAGCGACTAGCGGGAAAAATGAGCAGTTCTTC
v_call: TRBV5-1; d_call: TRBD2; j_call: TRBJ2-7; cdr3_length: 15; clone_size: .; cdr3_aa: CASSLAGGSVNEQYF; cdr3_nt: TGCGCCAGCAGCTTAGCGGGAGGGAGCGTCAACGAGCAGTACTTC
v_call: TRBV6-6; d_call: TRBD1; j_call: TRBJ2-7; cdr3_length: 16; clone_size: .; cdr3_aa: CASSSPGDRGGYEQYF; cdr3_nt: TGTGCCAGCAGTTCTCCAGGCGACAGGGGTGGTTACGAGCAGTACTTC
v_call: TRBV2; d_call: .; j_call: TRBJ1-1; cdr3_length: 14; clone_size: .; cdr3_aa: CASSEGFLSTEAFF; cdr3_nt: TGTGCCAGCAGTGAAGGATTTCTGAGCACTGAAGCTTTCTTT
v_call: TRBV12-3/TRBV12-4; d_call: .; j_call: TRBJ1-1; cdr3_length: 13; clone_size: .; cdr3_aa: CASSLSENTEAFF; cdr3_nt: TGTGCCAGCAGTTTATCGGAAAACACTGAAGCTTTCTTT
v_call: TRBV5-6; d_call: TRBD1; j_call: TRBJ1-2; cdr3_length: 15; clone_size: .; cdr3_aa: CASSRPGTGAHGYTF; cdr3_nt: TGTGCCAGCAGCCGGCCCGGGACAGGGGCCCATGGCTACACCTTC
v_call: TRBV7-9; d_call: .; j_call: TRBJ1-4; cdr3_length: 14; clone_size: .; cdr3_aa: CASSLLGPSEKLFF; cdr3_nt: TGTGCCAGCAGCTTACTGGGGCCGAGTGAAAAACTGTTTTTT
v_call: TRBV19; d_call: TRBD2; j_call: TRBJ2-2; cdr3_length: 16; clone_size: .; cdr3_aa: CASRSQREGRAGELFF; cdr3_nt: TGTGCCAGTAGGTCCCAGCGGGAGGGCCGGGCCGGGGAGCTGTTTTTT
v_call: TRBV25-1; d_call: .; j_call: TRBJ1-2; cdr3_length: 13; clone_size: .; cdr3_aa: CASMGVLNYGYTF; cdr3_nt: TGTGCCAGCATGGGGGTCCTTAACTATGGCTACACCTTC
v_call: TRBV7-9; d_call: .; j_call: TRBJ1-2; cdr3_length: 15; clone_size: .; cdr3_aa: CASSSAPVPTYGYTF; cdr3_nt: TGTGCCAGCAGCTCCGCCCCGGTTCCTACGTATGGCTACACCTTC
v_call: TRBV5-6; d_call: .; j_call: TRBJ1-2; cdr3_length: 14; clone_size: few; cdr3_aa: CASSLSDRAGGYTF; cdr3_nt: TGTGCCAGCAGCTTGTCCGACAGAGCGGGAGGCTACACCTTC
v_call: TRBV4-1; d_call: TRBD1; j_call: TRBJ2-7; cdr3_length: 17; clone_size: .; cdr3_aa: CASSQMTFKDRGHEQYF; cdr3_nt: TGCGCCAGCAGCCAAATGACCTTTAAAGACAGGGGACACGAGCAGTACTTC
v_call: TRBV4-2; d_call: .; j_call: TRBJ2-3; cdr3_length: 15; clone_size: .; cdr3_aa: CASSQERLASDTQYF; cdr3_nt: TGTGCCAGCAGCCAAGAAAGGCTAGCCTCAGATACGCAGTATTTT
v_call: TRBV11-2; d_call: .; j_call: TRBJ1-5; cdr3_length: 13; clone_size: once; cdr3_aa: CASSLVSNQPQHF; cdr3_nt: TGTGCCAGCAGCTTAGTTAGCAATCAGCCCCAGCATTTT
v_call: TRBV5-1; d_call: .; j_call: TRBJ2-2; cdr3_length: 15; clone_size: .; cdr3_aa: CASSLGSGATGELFF; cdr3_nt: TGCGCCAGCAGCTTGGGTTCAGGGGCCACCGGGGAGCTGTTTTTT
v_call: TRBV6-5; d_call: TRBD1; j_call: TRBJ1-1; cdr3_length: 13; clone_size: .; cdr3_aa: CASKRGLNTEAFF; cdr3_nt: TGTGCCAGCAAAAGGGGGCTGAACACTGAAGCTTTCTTT
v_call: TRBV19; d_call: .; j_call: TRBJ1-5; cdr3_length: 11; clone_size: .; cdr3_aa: CASSDDQPQHF; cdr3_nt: TGTGCCAGTAGTGACGATCAGCCCCAGCATTTT
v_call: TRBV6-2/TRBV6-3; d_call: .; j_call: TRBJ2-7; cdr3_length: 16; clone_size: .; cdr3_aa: CASSSSTAGPTREQYF; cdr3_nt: TGTGCCAGCAGTTCTTCCACGGCGGGTCCTACCAGAGAGCAGTACTTC
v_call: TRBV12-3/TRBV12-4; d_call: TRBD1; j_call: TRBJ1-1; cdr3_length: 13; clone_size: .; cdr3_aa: CASIGTGRTEAFF; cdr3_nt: TGTGCCAGCATCGGGACAGGGAGGACTGAAGCTTTCTTT
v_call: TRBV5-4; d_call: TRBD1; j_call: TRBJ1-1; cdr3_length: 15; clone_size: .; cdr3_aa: CASSPPDRGVTEAFF; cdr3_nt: TGTGCCAGCAGCCCCCCGGACAGGGGGGTCACTGAAGCTTTCTTT
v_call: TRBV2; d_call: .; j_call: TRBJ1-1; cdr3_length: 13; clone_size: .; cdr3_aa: CASRVQVSTEAFF; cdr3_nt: TGTGCCAGCAGGGTACAGGTGTCCACTGAAGCTTTCTTT
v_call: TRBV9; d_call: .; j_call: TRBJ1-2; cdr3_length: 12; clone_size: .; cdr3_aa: CASSVVGEGYTF; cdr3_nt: TGTGCCAGCAGCGTAGTAGGGGAAGGCTACACCTTC
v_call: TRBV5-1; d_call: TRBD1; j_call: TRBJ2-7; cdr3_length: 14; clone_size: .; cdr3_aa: CASSRTGTAYEQYF; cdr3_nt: TGCGCCAGCAGCCGGACCGGGACAGCCTACGAGCAGTACTTC
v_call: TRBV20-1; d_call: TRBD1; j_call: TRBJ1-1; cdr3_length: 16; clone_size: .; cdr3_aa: CSASLPGQPMNTEAFF; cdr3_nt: TGCAGTGCTAGTCTCCCGGGACAGCCGATGAACACTGAAGCTTTCTTT